The rows below give T cell receptor beta chains drawn from one sample of a study of blood T cell repertoires in COVID-19. The protocol was immunoSEQ multiplex PCR, while the TCRdb copy is restricted to in-frame clones and leaves out a portion. The data contain a few hundred thousand clones, around 85% of them singletons. The specimen was PBMCs or T cells enriched from blood (not recorded which). The receptors come from a woman between 40 and 55 years old with acute COVID-19. The CDR3 runs from the conserved cysteine through the conserved F or W. The order of the fields is clone size, V gene, J gene, D gene, CDR3 DNA, CDR3 protein. D genes are given only for firm matches. The size of a clone is reported for some rows only, either as once, few or many, or as a class for expanded clones.

clone_size: .; v_call: TRBV27; j_call: TRBJ2-5; d_call: TRBD2; cdr3_nt: TGTGCCACAGGGAGGGTCCCTCTTAGTGAGACCCAGTACTTC; cdr3_aa: CATGRVPLSETQYF
clone_size: .; v_call: TRBV28; j_call: TRBJ1-5; d_call: .; cdr3_nt: TGTGCCAGCAGTTCCAGGGGTTTAGGCAATCAGCCCCAGCATTTT; cdr3_aa: CASSSRGLGNQPQHF
clone_size: .; v_call: TRBV24-1; j_call: TRBJ2-1; d_call: TRBD2; cdr3_nt: TGTGCCACCAGTGACCCGGGACTAGCGGTACGAGGGAATGAGCAGTTCTTC; cdr3_aa: CATSDPGLAVRGNEQFF
clone_size: .; v_call: TRBV30; j_call: TRBJ1-1; d_call: .; cdr3_nt: TGTGCCTGGAGCCGTTTGCCAGTAAACACTGAAGCTTTCTTT; cdr3_aa: CAWSRLPVNTEAFF
clone_size: .; v_call: TRBV10-3; j_call: TRBJ1-3; d_call: TRBD1; cdr3_nt: TGTGCCATCAGTAAACAGGGGAGTGGAAACACCATATATTTT; cdr3_aa: CAISKQGSGNTIYF
clone_size: .; v_call: TRBV28; j_call: TRBJ1-4; d_call: .; cdr3_nt: TGTGCCAGCACCCCCGGGGGAGGGCCTGAAAAACTGTTTTTT; cdr3_aa: CASTPGGGPEKLFF
clone_size: .; v_call: TRBV7-8; j_call: TRBJ1-2; d_call: TRBD1; cdr3_nt: TGTGCCAGCAGCTACGGGACAGGGGATGGCTACACCTTC; cdr3_aa: CASSYGTGDGYTF
clone_size: .; v_call: TRBV6-5; j_call: TRBJ1-5; d_call: .; cdr3_nt: TGTGCCAGCAGACCCGGACAGCCTAATCAGCCCCAGCATTTT; cdr3_aa: CASRPGQPNQPQHF
clone_size: .; v_call: TRBV6-5; j_call: TRBJ2-1; d_call: TRBD2; cdr3_nt: TGTGCCAGCAGGAGATTAACTAGCGTTGGCAATGAGCAGTTCTTC; cdr3_aa: CASRRLTSVGNEQFF
clone_size: .; v_call: TRBV18; j_call: TRBJ1-1; d_call: .; cdr3_nt: TGTGCCAGCTCACCCCAGACACGGAACACTGAAGCTTTCTTT; cdr3_aa: CASSPQTRNTEAFF
clone_size: few; v_call: TRBV5-1; j_call: TRBJ1-4; d_call: .; cdr3_nt: TGCGCCAGCAGCTTGGGTGCGGGGGCCTCTAATGAAAAACTGTTTTTT; cdr3_aa: CASSLGAGASNEKLFF
clone_size: .; v_call: TRBV6-5; j_call: TRBJ1-2; d_call: .; cdr3_nt: TGTGCCAGCAGTCGGTATGGCTACACCTTC; cdr3_aa: CASSRYGYTF
clone_size: .; v_call: TRBV7-2; j_call: TRBJ2-1; d_call: TRBD2; cdr3_nt: TGTGCCAGCAGCTTGGGGGGGACTAGCGGGAGTCTGACCTACAATGAGCAGTTCTTC; cdr3_aa: CASSLGGTSGSLTYNEQFF
clone_size: .; v_call: TRBV29-1; j_call: TRBJ2-7; d_call: TRBD2; cdr3_nt: TGCAGCGTTGGGAGCGGGGGGTTGAGGTACGAGCAGTACTTC; cdr3_aa: CSVGSGGLRYEQYF
clone_size: few; v_call: TRBV28; j_call: TRBJ1-5; d_call: .; cdr3_nt: TGTGCCAGCAGTTTATTGGCGGGACCCTTGCCCCAGCATTTT; cdr3_aa: CASSLLAGPLPQHF
clone_size: .; v_call: TRBV5-6; j_call: TRBJ2-1; d_call: TRBD2; cdr3_nt: TGTGCCAGCAGCTTGCTAGCGGGAGTTAATGAGCAGTTCTTC; cdr3_aa: CASSLLAGVNEQFF
clone_size: .; v_call: TRBV11-2; j_call: TRBJ2-2; d_call: TRBD1; cdr3_nt: TGTGCCAGCACCCTCCAGCCAGGGACAGGGAACACCGGGGAGCTGTTTTTT; cdr3_aa: CASTLQPGTGNTGELFF
clone_size: .; v_call: TRBV7-2; j_call: TRBJ2-7; d_call: TRBD1; cdr3_nt: TGTGCCAGCAGCTTAGCGGCCGGACAGGCGGCCTACGAGCAGTACTTC; cdr3_aa: CASSLAAGQAAYEQYF
clone_size: .; v_call: TRBV12-3/TRBV12-4; j_call: TRBJ2-6; d_call: .; cdr3_nt: TGTGCCAGCAGCTTTTCTGGGGCCAACGTCCTGACTTTC; cdr3_aa: CASSFSGANVLTF
clone_size: .; v_call: TRBV28; j_call: TRBJ2-5; d_call: TRBD1; cdr3_nt: TGTGCCAGCAATCTATTGGGACAGGGAAAAGAGACCCAGTACTTC; cdr3_aa: CASNLLGQGKETQYF
clone_size: .; v_call: TRBV6-1; j_call: TRBJ2-3; d_call: TRBD2; cdr3_nt: TGTGCCAGCAGTGAACCGGGACTAGCGGGTGAAAGTACAGATACGCAGTATTTT; cdr3_aa: CASSEPGLAGESTDTQYF
clone_size: .; v_call: TRBV6-5; j_call: TRBJ1-2; d_call: .; cdr3_nt: TGTGCCAGCAGTTACGACGTTCGGGATGGCTACACCTTC; cdr3_aa: CASSYDVRDGYTF
clone_size: few; v_call: TRBV19; j_call: TRBJ1-2; d_call: .; cdr3_nt: TGTGCCAGTAGTATAGGAAACAGGGTTGGCTACACCTTC; cdr3_aa: CASSIGNRVGYTF
clone_size: .; v_call: TRBV9; j_call: TRBJ2-3; d_call: TRBD2; cdr3_nt: TGTGCCAGCAGCGTAGGGGGACTAGCGGGCTATACGCAGTATTTT; cdr3_aa: CASSVGGLAGYTQYF
clone_size: .; v_call: TRBV13; j_call: TRBJ2-4; d_call: .; cdr3_nt: TGTGCCAGCAGCTCCCTAGGTTGGAGTGCCGACAAAAACATTCAGTACTTC; cdr3_aa: CASSSLGWSADKNIQYF
clone_size: few; v_call: TRBV19; j_call: TRBJ2-7; d_call: TRBD2; cdr3_nt: TGTGCCAGTAGTATAGTACTAGCGGGAGCAAGGTCCTACGAGCAGTACTTC; cdr3_aa: CASSIVLAGARSYEQYF
clone_size: .; v_call: TRBV3-1/TRBV3-2; j_call: TRBJ1-3; d_call: .; cdr3_nt: TGTGCCAGCAGCCAAGAGTTTCTGGGCCATCCGGACACCATATATTTT; cdr3_aa: CASSQEFLGHPDTIYF
clone_size: .; v_call: TRBV29-1; j_call: TRBJ2-7; d_call: .; cdr3_nt: TGCAGCGTTGGGACAGAACGATACGAGCAGTACTTC; cdr3_aa: CSVGTERYEQYF
clone_size: .; v_call: TRBV28; j_call: TRBJ2-5; d_call: TRBD2; cdr3_nt: TGTGCCAGCAGCCCCGGGACTAGCGGGGTCCAAGAGACCCAGTACTTC; cdr3_aa: CASSPGTSGVQETQYF
clone_size: .; v_call: TRBV28; j_call: TRBJ1-1; d_call: .; cdr3_nt: TGTGCCAGCACACCCAATATTCTCCCGGGGGACGCTGAAGCTTTCTTT; cdr3_aa: CASTPNILPGDAEAFF
clone_size: .; v_call: TRBV4-2; j_call: TRBJ1-5; d_call: .; cdr3_nt: TGTGCCAGCAGCCAAGATTTGGTCAGGGTAGGGTCGCCCCAGCATTTT; cdr3_aa: CASSQDLVRVGSPQHF
clone_size: .; v_call: TRBV5-6; j_call: TRBJ2-7; d_call: .; cdr3_nt: TGTGCCAGCAGCTACCGGGGATTATACGAGCAGTACTTC; cdr3_aa: CASSYRGLYEQYF
clone_size: .; v_call: TRBV14; j_call: TRBJ2-1; d_call: TRBD2; cdr3_nt: TGTGCCAGCAGCCAACAGACTAGCGGGAGGTTCGACAATGAGCAGTTCTTC; cdr3_aa: CASSQQTSGRFDNEQFF
clone_size: .; v_call: TRBV5-6; j_call: TRBJ2-3; d_call: .; cdr3_nt: TGTGCCAGCAGCTTCCGACAGGAGTATCGCACAGATACGCAGTATTTT; cdr3_aa: CASSFRQEYRTDTQYF
clone_size: .; v_call: TRBV7-3; j_call: TRBJ2-3; d_call: .; cdr3_nt: TGTGCCAGCAGCCAAACGGTACTCACAGATACGCAGTATTTT; cdr3_aa: CASSQTVLTDTQYF
clone_size: few; v_call: TRBV4-1; j_call: TRBJ1-1; d_call: .; cdr3_nt: TGCGCCAGCAGCGACCCAGCAAAAAGAGGCACTGAAGCTTTCTTT; cdr3_aa: CASSDPAKRGTEAFF
clone_size: .; v_call: TRBV5-1; j_call: TRBJ2-7; d_call: TRBD2; cdr3_nt: TGCGCCAGCAGCTTGGATGCTAGCGGGAGATACGAGCAGTACTTC; cdr3_aa: CASSLDASGRYEQYF
clone_size: .; v_call: TRBV7-2; j_call: TRBJ2-1; d_call: TRBD2; cdr3_nt: TGTGCCAGCAGCTCGAAGACTAGCGGGTTTTCCTACAATGAGCAGTTCTTC; cdr3_aa: CASSSKTSGFSYNEQFF
clone_size: .; v_call: TRBV9; j_call: TRBJ2-7; d_call: TRBD2; cdr3_nt: TGTGCCAGCAGCGCGGGCGCGGGAGGCCCCTACGAGCAGTACTTC; cdr3_aa: CASSAGAGGPYEQYF
clone_size: .; v_call: TRBV5-4; j_call: TRBJ1-1; d_call: .; cdr3_nt: TGTGCCAGCAGCCCCGCCTTGTCCCGGTCTCGGGGAGCCGAAGCTTTCTTT; cdr3_aa: CASSPALSRSRGAEAFF
clone_size: .; v_call: TRBV6-5; j_call: TRBJ2-7; d_call: TRBD2; cdr3_nt: TGTGCCAGCAGTACCACTAGCGGAGGGACCTACGAGCAGTACTTC; cdr3_aa: CASSTTSGGTYEQYF
clone_size: .; v_call: TRBV28; j_call: TRBJ2-7; d_call: TRBD1; cdr3_nt: TGTGCCAGCAGAACGTCCGGGACAGGCCCCTACGAGCAGTACTTC; cdr3_aa: CASRTSGTGPYEQYF
clone_size: .; v_call: TRBV9; j_call: TRBJ2-3; d_call: TRBD2; cdr3_nt: TGTGCCAGCAGCGTAGAAGGACTAGCGGCGAATACTTTGTCAAAAGATACGCAGTATTTT; cdr3_aa: CASSVEGLAANTLSKDTQYF
clone_size: .; v_call: TRBV18; j_call: TRBJ2-4; d_call: .; cdr3_nt: TGTGCCAGCTCACCACTTGACACCGAAAACATTCAGTACTTC; cdr3_aa: CASSPLDTENIQYF
clone_size: .; v_call: TRBV28; j_call: TRBJ1-2; d_call: .; cdr3_nt: TGTGCCAGCAGTTTACCGGGATTGGGTGGCTACACCTTC; cdr3_aa: CASSLPGLGGYTF
clone_size: .; v_call: TRBV6-2/TRBV6-3; j_call: TRBJ2-5; d_call: .; cdr3_nt: TGTGCCAGCAGTCCCGAGGTGAGAGGCTCCTACCAAGAGACCCAGTACTTC; cdr3_aa: CASSPEVRGSYQETQYF
clone_size: .; v_call: TRBV7-2; j_call: TRBJ2-5; d_call: TRBD2; cdr3_nt: TGTGCCAGCAGCTTATTGCTAGCGGGAGAGGGAAAGACCCAGTACTTC; cdr3_aa: CASSLLLAGEGKTQYF
clone_size: .; v_call: TRBV7-9; j_call: TRBJ2-5; d_call: .; cdr3_nt: TGTGCCAGCAGCCCCCCGGTCCAAGAGACCCAGTACTTC; cdr3_aa: CASSPPVQETQYF
clone_size: .; v_call: TRBV5-1; j_call: TRBJ2-7; d_call: .; cdr3_nt: TGCGCCAGCAGCTTGGACGAGGACGAGCAGTACTTC; cdr3_aa: CASSLDEDEQYF
clone_size: .; v_call: TRBV7-3; j_call: TRBJ2-5; d_call: .; cdr3_nt: TGTGCCAGCAGCGCTGGAACAGGGATTCTAGAGACCCAGTACTTC; cdr3_aa: CASSAGTGILETQYF
clone_size: .; v_call: TRBV6-5; j_call: TRBJ2-7; d_call: .; cdr3_nt: TGTGCCAGCAGCCACAGGGATAAAAGCTACGAGCAGTACTTC; cdr3_aa: CASSHRDKSYEQYF
clone_size: .; v_call: TRBV29-1; j_call: TRBJ2-3; d_call: .; cdr3_nt: TGCAGCGTTGAATCCAGGGTTGGCACAGATACGCAGTATTTT; cdr3_aa: CSVESRVGTDTQYF
clone_size: .; v_call: TRBV7-3; j_call: TRBJ2-2; d_call: .; cdr3_nt: TGTGCCAGCAGCTTAACGACTCGGGGCACCGGGGAGCTGTTTTTT; cdr3_aa: CASSLTTRGTGELFF
clone_size: .; v_call: TRBV18; j_call: TRBJ1-3; d_call: TRBD1; cdr3_nt: TGTGCCAGCTCTACAGGGGGCAACAACGCCATATATTTT; cdr3_aa: CASSTGGNNAIYF
clone_size: .; v_call: TRBV28; j_call: TRBJ1-1; d_call: TRBD1; cdr3_nt: TGTGCCAGCAGTTTAGAGGGACAGAGGATGAACACTGAAGCTTTCTTT; cdr3_aa: CASSLEGQRMNTEAFF
clone_size: .; v_call: TRBV3-1/TRBV3-2; j_call: TRBJ1-1; d_call: .; cdr3_nt: TGTGCCAGCAGCCACTCTAGGACAGCCAACACTGAAGCTTTCTTT; cdr3_aa: CASSHSRTANTEAFF
clone_size: .; v_call: TRBV7-9; j_call: TRBJ1-1; d_call: TRBD1; cdr3_nt: TGTGCCAGCAGCTTAGGGACAGGGGCGGCTGAAGCTTTCTTT; cdr3_aa: CASSLGTGAAEAFF
clone_size: once; v_call: TRBV6-5; j_call: TRBJ2-4; d_call: .; cdr3_nt: TGTGCCAGCAGTCGCGACACAGCCAAAAACATTCAGTACTTC; cdr3_aa: CASSRDTAKNIQYF
clone_size: .; v_call: TRBV9; j_call: TRBJ2-6; d_call: .; cdr3_nt: TGTGCCAGCAGCCTCAGGGAAGACTCTGGGGCCAACGTCCTGACTTTC; cdr3_aa: CASSLREDSGANVLTF